These T cell receptor beta chains were read from a single sample in a study of blood T cell repertoires in COVID-19. Produced via immunoSEQ multiplex PCR; TCRdb's table is partial and in-frame only. This sample yields some 210,000 clones, of which 80% to 85% are seen a single time; around 9% belongs to the top ten. Source material: PBMCs or T cells enriched from blood (not recorded which). These receptors came from a woman in her fifties or sixties with acute COVID-19. CDR3s include the opening cysteine and the closing phenylalanine or tryptophan. A D gene is named only where the DNA matches it firmly. Size is omitted from some rows. Given values are once, few, many or a class for expanded clones.

d_gene	j_gene	abundance	v_gene	CDR3aa	CDR3nt
NA	TRBJ2-6	few	TRBV28	CASSLRLAGISPGANVLTF	TGTGCCAGCAGTTTAAGGTTGGCAGGCATTTCCCCTGGGGCCAACGTCCTGACTTTC
TRBD2	TRBJ2-7	NA	TRBV25-1	CASSERGLATYF	TGTGCCAGCAGTGAAAGGGGACTAGCAACATACTTC
TRBD2	TRBJ2-7	NA	TRBV28	CASSSQAGGFPYEQYF	TGTGCCAGCAGTTCACAAGCGGGAGGGTTCCCCTACGAGCAGTACTTC
TRBD2	TRBJ2-7	NA	TRBV11-2	CASSLASGGSYEQYF	TGTGCCAGCAGCTTAGCTAGCGGGGGATCATACGAGCAGTACTTC
NA	TRBJ2-7	NA	TRBV9	CASSVAQGVPCF	TGTGCCAGCAGCGTAGCTCAGGGTGTTCCCTGCTTC
NA	TRBJ1-6	NA	TRBV5-1	CASSLGVRNSPLHF	TGCGCCAGCAGCTTAGGGGTTAGGAATTCACCCCTCCACTTT
TRBD2	TRBJ2-1	NA	TRBV24-1	CATSDGGLAGHGYNEQFF	TGTGCCACCAGTGATGGAGGACTAGCGGGACACGGCTACAATGAGCAGTTCTTC
TRBD2	TRBJ2-4	NA	TRBV7-2	CASSTGGASKNIQYF	TGTGCCAGCAGCACCGGGGGGGCTAGCAAAAACATTCAGTACTTC
NA	TRBJ2-2	NA	TRBV7-9	CASSLDVLNTGELFF	TGTGCCAGCAGCTTAGATGTGCTAAACACCGGGGAGCTGTTTTTT
TRBD2	TRBJ2-7	NA	TRBV7-2	CASSPGLAGALYKEQYF	TGTGCCAGCAGCCCCGGACTAGCGGGGGCCCTCTATAAAGAGCAGTACTTC
NA	TRBJ2-1	NA	TRBV28	CASSLSLAGFEQFF	TGTGCCAGCAGTTTGTCGCTCGCGGGATTTGAGCAGTTCTTC
TRBD1	TRBJ2-3	NA	TRBV5-1	CASSLETGASDTQYF	TGCGCCAGCAGCTTGGAAACAGGGGCGTCAGATACGCAGTATTTT
TRBD1	TRBJ2-7	NA	TRBV28	CASSRNSRGRYEQYF	TGTGCCAGCAGCCGAAACAGCAGGGGGCGGTACGAGCAGTACTTC
TRBD2	TRBJ2-3	NA	TRBV12-5	CASGSTLAGGSTDTQYF	TGTGCTAGTGGTTCAACCCTAGCGGGGGGGAGTACAGATACGCAGTATTTT
NA	TRBJ1-1	NA	TRBV27	CASSSRLPSGNTEAFF	TGTGCCAGCAGTTCGCGGCTGCCGAGCGGAAACACTGAAGCTTTCTTT
NA	TRBJ2-1	NA	TRBV18	CASSPGLGHNEQFF	TGTGCCAGCTCACCGGGACTCGGACACAATGAGCAGTTCTTC
TRBD1	TRBJ2-2	NA	TRBV5-1	CASSPTIPGGNTGELFF	TGCGCCAGCAGTCCTACCATCCCAGGGGGCAACACCGGGGAGCTGTTTTTT
NA	TRBJ1-1	once	TRBV7-6	CASSLGQGEAFF	TGTGCCAGCAGCTTAGGTCAGGGGGAAGCTTTCTTT
TRBD1	TRBJ1-2	NA	TRBV7-8	CASSAHRGYGYTF	TGTGCCAGCAGCGCCCACAGGGGCTATGGCTACACCTTC
NA	TRBJ2-3	NA	TRBV5-1	CASSAGLADTQYF	TGCGCCAGCAGCGCGGGGTTGGCAGATACGCAGTATTTT
NA	TRBJ1-2	NA	TRBV7-9	CASSLGQNLFYGYTF	TGTGCCAGCAGCTTAGGACAGAACTTATTCTATGGCTACACCTTC
NA	TRBJ2-7	NA	TRBV27	CASSSRVQYF	TGTGCCAGCAGTTCGCGCGTGCAGTACTTC
NA	TRBJ1-6	NA	TRBV2	CASSGTENSPLHF	TGTGCCAGCAGTGGGACAGAGAATTCACCCCTCCACTTT
TRBD2	TRBJ2-3	NA	TRBV5-1	CASSGIAGGFPDTQYF	TGCGCCAGCAGCGGGATAGCGGGGGGATTCCCAGATACGCAGTATTTT
TRBD1	TRBJ1-6	NA	TRBV7-9	CASSEVGQAVLSLHF	TGTGCCAGCAGCGAAGTGGGACAGGCGGTTTTATCCCTCCACTTT
NA	TRBJ1-3	NA	TRBV11-3	CASSFSSGNTIYF	TGTGCCAGCAGCTTCAGCTCTGGAAACACCATATATTTT
NA	TRBJ1-5	few	TRBV2	CASNEVFNQPQHF	TGTGCCAGCAACGAGGTATTCAATCAGCCCCAGCATTTT
TRBD1	TRBJ2-7	NA	TRBV6-2/TRBV6-3	CASSSTDRGFHEQYF	TGTGCCAGCAGTTCCACGGACAGGGGTTTTCACGAGCAGTACTTC
NA	TRBJ1-5	NA	TRBV18	CASSPVDRPGIRNQPQHF	TGTGCCAGCTCACCCGTAGACAGACCCGGTATCCGCAATCAGCCCCAGCATTTT
TRBD1	TRBJ1-2	NA	TRBV15	CATSIDRGGYTF	TGTGCCACCAGCATAGACAGGGGTGGCTACACCTTC
NA	TRBJ2-7	NA	TRBV12-3/TRBV12-4	CASSEGYEQYF	TGTGCCAGCAGTGAGGGCTACGAGCAGTACTTC
TRBD1	TRBJ1-3	NA	TRBV4-1	CASSQDRDSDSGNTIYF	TGCGCCAGCAGCCAAGACCGGGACAGCGACTCTGGAAACACCATATATTTT
NA	TRBJ2-7	NA	TRBV28	CASSLPGDEQYF	TGTGCCAGCAGTTTGCCGGGGGACGAGCAGTACTTC
TRBD1	TRBJ2-7	NA	TRBV4-3	CASSHRMKTGVHEQYF	TGCGCCAGCAGCCACCGCATGAAGACAGGGGTCCACGAGCAGTACTTC
NA	TRBJ1-2	NA	TRBV7-2	CASSLSSPGNYGYTF	TGTGCCAGCAGCTTATCAAGTCCGGGTAACTATGGCTACACCTTC
NA	TRBJ2-7	NA	TRBV9	CASSPGVSDSYEQYF	TGTGCCAGCAGCCCGGGAGTTAGCGATTCCTACGAGCAGTACTTC
TRBD2	TRBJ2-7	NA	TRBV15	CATSRGLGLLTYEQYF	TGTGCCACCAGCAGAGGGCTGGGACTACTCACCTACGAGCAGTACTTC
TRBD2	TRBJ2-7	few	TRBV14	CASSQGVLAGGTYEQYF	TGTGCCAGCAGCCAAGGTGTACTAGCGGGAGGGACCTACGAGCAGTACTTC
NA	TRBJ2-1	NA	TRBV5-1	CASSLAAAAPNEQFF	TGCGCCAGCAGCTTGGCCGCGGCAGCACCTAATGAGCAGTTCTTC
TRBD2	TRBJ2-2	NA	TRBV6-2/TRBV6-3	CASSYLRGGLGELFF	TGTGCCAGCAGTTATCTCCGGGGGGGCCTCGGGGAGCTGTTTTTT
NA	TRBJ1-2	few	TRBV14	CASSPQNYGYTF	TGTGCCAGCAGCCCCCAGAACTATGGCTACACCTTC
NA	TRBJ1-2	NA	TRBV18	CASSPQDSYGYTF	TGTGCCAGCTCACCACAGGACAGCTATGGCTACACCTTC
NA	TRBJ2-3	NA	TRBV18	CASSPGRVSQGTDTQYF	TGTGCCAGCTCACCAGGCAGGGTGTCTCAGGGCACAGATACGCAGTATTTT
NA	TRBJ1-1	NA	TRBV7-9	CAMREPGLYTEAFF	TGTGCCATGCGAGAGCCGGGACTGTACACTGAAGCTTTCTTT
TRBD2	TRBJ2-7	NA	TRBV3-1/TRBV3-2	CASSYYGTSGTEQYF	TGTGCCAGCAGCTATTACGGGACTAGCGGGACCGAGCAGTACTTC
TRBD1	TRBJ2-5	NA	TRBV6-5	CASSTGAVGTQYF	TGTGCCAGCAGTACAGGGGCCGTGGGGACCCAGTACTTC
TRBD1	TRBJ2-4	NA	TRBV6-6	CASRLRQGIGNIQYF	TGTGCCAGCAGATTAAGACAGGGGATCGGAAACATTCAGTACTTC
TRBD1	TRBJ2-7	NA	TRBV28	CASSLLGTGDEQYF	TGTGCCAGCAGCCTACTTGGGACAGGGGATGAGCAGTACTTC
NA	TRBJ2-4	NA	TRBV11-3	CASSLVFTGIFIAKNIQYF	TGTGCCAGCAGCTTAGTGTTTACAGGGATTTTCATAGCCAAAAACATTCAGTACTTC
NA	TRBJ1-5	NA	TRBV21-1	CASSTTGIHQPQHF	TGTGCCAGCAGCACAACCGGGATCCATCAGCCCCAGCATTTT
TRBD2	TRBJ2-1	NA	TRBV29-1	CSATLAGSRNEQFF	TGCAGCGCAACACTAGCGGGATCGAGGAATGAGCAGTTCTTC
TRBD1	TRBJ2-7	NA	TRBV6-5	CASNSGQGPGEQYF	TGTGCCAGCAATTCGGGACAGGGCCCTGGCGAGCAGTACTTC